What follows are 6 T cell receptor beta chains derived from one specimen sequenced in a study of T cell responses to AZD1222 COVID-19 vaccine. Profiled with immunoSEQ multiplex PCR; TCRdb holds only in-frame clones, not every one. This sample carries 250,000 to 300,000 clones, approximately 94% of them seen once, and the ten largest clones take approximately 0.52%. The sequencing used peripheral blood, collected 28 days after the second AZD1222 dose. Source of these receptors: an adult who received the AZD1222 COVID-19 vaccine.

The chain recombines TRBV6-5 with TRBJ2-7; perhaps TRBD1 as D (6 bases). The CDR3 loop spans 13 amino acids. V was trimmed by 11 bases and J by 6 bases, leaving 20 bases between them. CDR1 and CDR2 from the germline V gene are MNHEY and SVGAGI. This CDR3 is CAVRTGSLSEQYF. The CDR3 nucleotides are TGTGCCGTCCGTACAGGGTCACTTTCCGAGCAGTACTTC.

The V call is TRBV2, the J call TRBJ1-2; 8 bases are a match to TRBD1. There are 15 residues in the CDR3. The ends lost 0 bases at V and 8 bases at J; junction bases unmatched: 8. Germline values: CDR1 SNHLY, CDR2 FYNNEI. CDR3 protein: CASSEAERTGRGYTF. CDR3 nucleotide sequence: TGTGCCAGCAGTGAAGCGGAACGGACAGGGCGGGGCTACACCTTC.

The chain carries TRBV6-5 and TRBJ1-2; the D gene is possibly TRBD1 (6 bases). This CDR3 region has 13 residues. Germline V gene sequence: CDR1 MNHEY, CDR2 SVGAGI. Trimming took 6 bases from V and 4 from J, leaving 12 bases between them. The chain's CDR3 is CASSQGFGYGYTF. DNA for the CDR3: TGTGCCAGCAGCCAGGGGTTTGGCTATGGCTACACCTTC.

The CDR3 here is CAWKPPRTLNTGELFF. In DNA form, the CDR3 reads TGTGCCTGGAAGCCACCTCGCACTTTGAACACCGGGGAGCTGTTTTTT. V gene TRBV30 combines with J gene TRBJ2-2, with D unclear. From germline, CDR1 is GTSNPN and CDR2 SVGIG (reference sequence). This CDR3 has 16 amino acids. Trimming cost V 4 bases and J 1 base, with 16 bases left between them.

The table lists this clone with a count of one. The chain has TRBV7-6 and TRBJ2-7; TRBD1 aligns across 8 bases. CDR3 length: 15 residues. After removal of 1 base from V and 1 base from J, the junction contained 3 bases not matched to a gene. Germline CDR1 and CDR2: SGHVS and FNYEAQ. In nucleotides, the CDR3 is TGTGCCAGCAGCTTAGGAACAGGGGGGTCCTACGAGCAGTACTTC. Translated, it gives CASSLGTGGSYEQYF.

This chain uses TRBV5-4 with TRBJ2-6, with a possible D match to TRBD2 (6 bases). This CDR3 contains 18 residues. V was trimmed by 4 bases and J by 0 bases, leaving 17 bases between them. Germline V gene sequence: CDR1 SGHNT, CDR2 YYREEE (reference sequence). CDR3 coding DNA: TGTGCCAGCAGCCTTCAGGGACTTTTTAGCTCTGGGGCCAACGTCCTGACTTTC. The encoded protein is CASSLQGLFSSGANVLTF.